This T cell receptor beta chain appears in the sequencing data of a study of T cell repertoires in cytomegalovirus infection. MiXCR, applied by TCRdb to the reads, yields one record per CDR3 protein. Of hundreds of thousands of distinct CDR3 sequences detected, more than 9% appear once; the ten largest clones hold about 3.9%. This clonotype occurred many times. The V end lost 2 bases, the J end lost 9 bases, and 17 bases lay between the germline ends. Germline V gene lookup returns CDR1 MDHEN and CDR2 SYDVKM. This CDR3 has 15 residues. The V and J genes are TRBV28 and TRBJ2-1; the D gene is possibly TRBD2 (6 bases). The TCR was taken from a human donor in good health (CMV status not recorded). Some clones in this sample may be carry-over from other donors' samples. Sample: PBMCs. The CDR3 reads CASSLLGAGSSEQFF. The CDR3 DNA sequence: TGTGCCAGCAGTTTACTGGGCGCCGGGAGCAGTGAGCAGTTCTTC.